This T cell receptor (beta chain) emerged from a study of T cell clonality in common variable immunodeficiency. Data came from immunoSEQ multiplex PCR; TCRdb stores just in-frame clones and leaves some out. The data list tens of thousands of clones, none observed once; less than 6.5% falls to the top ten. Donors gave roughly 5 to 8.5 ml heparinized peripheral whole blood. With V trimmed by 1 base and J by 4 bases, 2 bases remained unmatched. Germline CDR1 and CDR2: LNHDA and SQIVND (reference sequence). This CDR3 is built from 14 residues. This clone was seen many times. Its antigen remains unknown. With the read ending 3 residues before the CDR3 end, the germline J gene is used to fill in that end. Study-level results: What drives increased CVID clonality needs T cell subpopulation sequencing. CVID subjects shared fewer TCRbeta clones than healthy controls did.

Source material: peripheral blood mononuclear cells. The gene calls are TRBV19 and TRBJ2-5, with 8 nucleotides matching TRBD1. The clonotype originates from a person between 18 and 75 years old in good health. This CDR3 reads CASSIGTGRETQYF. The DNA read from the CDR3 is TGTGCCAGTAGTATAGGGACAGGGCGAGAGACC.